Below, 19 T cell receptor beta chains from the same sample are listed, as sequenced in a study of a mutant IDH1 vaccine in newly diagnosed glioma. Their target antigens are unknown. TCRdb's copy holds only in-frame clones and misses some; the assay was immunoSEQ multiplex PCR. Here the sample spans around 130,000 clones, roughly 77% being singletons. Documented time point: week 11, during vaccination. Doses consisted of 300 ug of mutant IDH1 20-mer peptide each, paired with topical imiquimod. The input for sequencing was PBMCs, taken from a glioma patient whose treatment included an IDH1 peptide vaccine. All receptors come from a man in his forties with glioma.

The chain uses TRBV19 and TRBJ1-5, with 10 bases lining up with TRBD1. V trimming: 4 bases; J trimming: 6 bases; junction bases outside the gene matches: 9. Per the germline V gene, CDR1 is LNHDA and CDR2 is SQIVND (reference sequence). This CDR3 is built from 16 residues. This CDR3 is CASSRPTGGAGQPQHF. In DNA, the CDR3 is TGTGCCAGTAGTAGGCCGACAGGGGGCGCGGGTCAGCCCCAGCATTTT.

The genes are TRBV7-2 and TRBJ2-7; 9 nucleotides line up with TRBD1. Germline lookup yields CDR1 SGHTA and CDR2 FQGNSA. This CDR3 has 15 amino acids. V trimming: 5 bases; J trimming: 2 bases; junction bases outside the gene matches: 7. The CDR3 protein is CASSHSGTGPYEQYF. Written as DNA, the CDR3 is TGTGCCAGCAGCCACTCCGGGACAGGGCCCTACGAGCAGTACTTC.

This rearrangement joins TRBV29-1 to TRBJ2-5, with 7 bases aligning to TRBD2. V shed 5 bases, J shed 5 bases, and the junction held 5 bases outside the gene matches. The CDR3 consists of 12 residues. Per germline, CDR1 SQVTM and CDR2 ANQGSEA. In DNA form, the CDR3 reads TGCAGCGTTCGAAGGGGAGGGGAGACCCAGTACTTC. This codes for CSVRRGGETQYF.

CDR3 region: CASSERDRSSYEQYF. CDR3 coding DNA: TGTGCCAGCAGCGAAAGGGACAGGAGCTCCTACGAGCAGTACTTC. This sequence joins TRBV6-1 and TRBJ2-7, with 8 bases lining up with TRBD1. Germline assignment: CDR1 MNHNS and CDR2 SASEGT. The CDR3 is 15 residues long. The junction had 7 bases not matched to a gene; V was cut back by 6 bases and J by 0 bases.

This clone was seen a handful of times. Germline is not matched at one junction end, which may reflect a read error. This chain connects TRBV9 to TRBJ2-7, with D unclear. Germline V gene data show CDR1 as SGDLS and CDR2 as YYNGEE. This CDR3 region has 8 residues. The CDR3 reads CASSVGLF. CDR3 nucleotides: TGTGCCAGCAGCGTAGGGCTCTTC.

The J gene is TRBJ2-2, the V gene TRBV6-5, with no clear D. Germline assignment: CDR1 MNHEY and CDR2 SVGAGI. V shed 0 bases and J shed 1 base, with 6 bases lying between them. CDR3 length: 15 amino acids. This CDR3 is CASSYSNGNTGELFF. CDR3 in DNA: TGTGCCAGCAGTTACTCGAACGGGAACACCGGGGAGCTGTTTTTT.

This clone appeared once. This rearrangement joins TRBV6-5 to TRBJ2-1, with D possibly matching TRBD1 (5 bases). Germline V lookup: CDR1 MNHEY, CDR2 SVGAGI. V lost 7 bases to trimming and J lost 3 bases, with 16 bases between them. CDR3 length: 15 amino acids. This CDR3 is CASTTQAGIYNEQFF. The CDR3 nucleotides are TGTGCCAGCACCACCCAAGCAGGGATCTACAATGAGCAGTTCTTC.

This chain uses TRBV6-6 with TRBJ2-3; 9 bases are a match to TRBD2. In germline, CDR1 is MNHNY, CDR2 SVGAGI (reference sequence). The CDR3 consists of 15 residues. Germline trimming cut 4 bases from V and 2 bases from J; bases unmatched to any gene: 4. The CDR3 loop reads CASSFPSGTTDTQYF. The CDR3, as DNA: TGTGCCAGCAGTTTTCCTAGCGGGACCACAGATACGCAGTATTTT.

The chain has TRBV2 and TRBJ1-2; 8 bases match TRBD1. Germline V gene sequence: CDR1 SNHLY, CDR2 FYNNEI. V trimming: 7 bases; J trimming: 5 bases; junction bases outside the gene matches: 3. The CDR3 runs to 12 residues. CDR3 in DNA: TGTGCCAGCAAGGACAGGGTGTATGGCTACACCTTC. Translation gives CASKDRVYGYTF.

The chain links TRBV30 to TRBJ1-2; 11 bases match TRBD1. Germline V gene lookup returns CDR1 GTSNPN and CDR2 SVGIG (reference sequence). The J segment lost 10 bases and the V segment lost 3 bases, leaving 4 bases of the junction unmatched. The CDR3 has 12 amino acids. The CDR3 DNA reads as TGTGCCTGGAGCCCGGGACAGGGGGACTACACCTTC. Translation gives CAWSPGQGDYTF.

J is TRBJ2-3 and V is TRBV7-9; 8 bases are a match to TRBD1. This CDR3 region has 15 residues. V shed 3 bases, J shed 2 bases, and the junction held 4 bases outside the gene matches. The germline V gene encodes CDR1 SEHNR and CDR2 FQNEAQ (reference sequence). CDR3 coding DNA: TGTGCCAGCAGCTTCGGACAGGGAATCACAGATACGCAGTATTTT. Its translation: CASSFGQGITDTQYF.

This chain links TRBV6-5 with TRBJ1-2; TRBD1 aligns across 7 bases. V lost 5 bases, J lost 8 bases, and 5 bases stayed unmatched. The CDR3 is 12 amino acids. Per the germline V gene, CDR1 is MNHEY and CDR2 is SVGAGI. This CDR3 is CASSRQGAGYTF. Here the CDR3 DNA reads TGTGCCAGCAGTCGACAGGGAGCCGGCTACACCTTC.

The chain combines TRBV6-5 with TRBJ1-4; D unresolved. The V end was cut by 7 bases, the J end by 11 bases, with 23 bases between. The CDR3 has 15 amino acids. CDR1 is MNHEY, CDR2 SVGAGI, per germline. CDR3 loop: CASTPDGILMGKLFF. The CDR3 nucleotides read TGTGCCAGCACCCCGGACGGAATTCTAATGGGGAAACTGTTTTTT.

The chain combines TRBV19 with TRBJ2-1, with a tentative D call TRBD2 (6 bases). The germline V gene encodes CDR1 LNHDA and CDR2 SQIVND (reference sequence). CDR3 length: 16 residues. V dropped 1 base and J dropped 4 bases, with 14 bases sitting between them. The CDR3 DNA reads TGTGCCAGTAGTATAGGGCCAAGGACTAATTACAATGAGCAGTTCTTC. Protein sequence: CASSIGPRTNYNEQFF.

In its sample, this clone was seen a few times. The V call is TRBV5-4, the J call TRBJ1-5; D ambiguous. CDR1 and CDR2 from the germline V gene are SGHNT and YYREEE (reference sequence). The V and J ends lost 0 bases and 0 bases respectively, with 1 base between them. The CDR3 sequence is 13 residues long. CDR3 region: CASSLDSNQPQHF. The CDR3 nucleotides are TGTGCCAGCAGCTTGGATAGCAATCAGCCCCAGCATTTT.

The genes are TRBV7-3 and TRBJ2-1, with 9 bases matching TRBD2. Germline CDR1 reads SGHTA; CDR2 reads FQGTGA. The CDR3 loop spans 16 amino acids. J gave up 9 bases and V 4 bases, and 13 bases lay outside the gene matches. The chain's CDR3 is CASSSQAGGTIAEQFF. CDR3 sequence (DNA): TGTGCCAGCAGCTCCCAAGCGGGAGGCACCATTGCTGAGCAGTTCTTC.

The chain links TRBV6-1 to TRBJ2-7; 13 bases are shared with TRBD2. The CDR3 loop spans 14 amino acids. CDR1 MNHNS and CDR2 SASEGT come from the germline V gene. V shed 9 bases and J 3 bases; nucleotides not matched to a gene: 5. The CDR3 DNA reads TGTGCCAGGTTTGGACTAGCGGGAGTCTACGAGCAGTACTTC. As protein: CARFGLAGVYEQYF.

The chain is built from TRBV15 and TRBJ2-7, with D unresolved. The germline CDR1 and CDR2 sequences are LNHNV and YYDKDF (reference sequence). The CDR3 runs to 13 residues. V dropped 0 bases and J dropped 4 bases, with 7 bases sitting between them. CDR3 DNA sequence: TGTGCCACCAGCAGAGAGACCGGGTACGAGCAGTACTTC. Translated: CATSRETGYEQYF. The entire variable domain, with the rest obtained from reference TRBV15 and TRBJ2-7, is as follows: DAMVIQNPRYQVTQFGKPVTLSCSQTLNHNVMYWYQQKSSQAPKLLFHYYDKDFNNEADTPDNFQSRRPNTSFCFLDIRSPGLGDTAMYLCATSRETGYEQYFGPGTRLTVT.

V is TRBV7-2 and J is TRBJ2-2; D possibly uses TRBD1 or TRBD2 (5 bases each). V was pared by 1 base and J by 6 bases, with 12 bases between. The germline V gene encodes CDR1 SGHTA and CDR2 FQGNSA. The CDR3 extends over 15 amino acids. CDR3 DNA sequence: TGTGCCAGCAGCTTAGTGGCAGGGACCGCCGGGGAGCTGTTTTTT. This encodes CASSLVAGTAGELFF.